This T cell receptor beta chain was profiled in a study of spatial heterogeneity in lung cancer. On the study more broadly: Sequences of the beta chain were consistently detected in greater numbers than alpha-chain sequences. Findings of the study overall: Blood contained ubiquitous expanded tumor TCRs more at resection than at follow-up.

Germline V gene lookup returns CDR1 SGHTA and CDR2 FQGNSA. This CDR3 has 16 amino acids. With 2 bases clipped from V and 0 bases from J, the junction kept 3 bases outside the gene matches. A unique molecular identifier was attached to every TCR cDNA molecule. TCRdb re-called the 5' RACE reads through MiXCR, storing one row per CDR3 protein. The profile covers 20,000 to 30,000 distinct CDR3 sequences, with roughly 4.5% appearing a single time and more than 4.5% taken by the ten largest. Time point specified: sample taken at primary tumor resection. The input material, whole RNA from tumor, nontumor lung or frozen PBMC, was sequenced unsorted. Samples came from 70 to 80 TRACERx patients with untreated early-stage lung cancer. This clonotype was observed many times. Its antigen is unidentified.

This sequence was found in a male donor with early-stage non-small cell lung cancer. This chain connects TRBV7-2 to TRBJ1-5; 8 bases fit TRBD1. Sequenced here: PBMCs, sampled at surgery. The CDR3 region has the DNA TGTGCCAGCAGCTTACAGGGGGCGGTTAGCAATCAGCCCCAGCATTTT. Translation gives CASSLQGAVSNQPQHF.